This T cell receptor beta chain was sequenced for a study of T-cell reconstitution after alpha-beta-depleted transplantation in children. Study-wide findings and caveats: Surviving recipient cells, namely T cells and thymic progenitors, were the source of high day-60 TCRbeta diversity in some patients. Newly made T cells mostly supplied T-cell counts and diversity one year after transplant. Reportedly, only several hundred clones from non-depleted graft cells drove alpha-beta T-cell counts at about two months.

In the case of this clonotype: Its antigen is still unknown.

The TCRbeta library incorporated unique molecular identifiers. MiXCR, run by TCRdb on the PCR reads, gives a single entry per CDR3 protein. The sample carries under 250,000 distinct CDR3 sequences, roughly a quarter recorded once. This CDR3 contains 14 residues. Trimming took 6 bases from V and 2 from J, leaving 12 bases between them. In germline, CDR1 is KGHSH, CDR2 LQKENI. The receptor was isolated from a female patient aged 2-9 years who had a stem cell transplant for congenital amegakaryocytic thrombocytopenia, so the T cells may come from the graft donor. Sequences were derived from PBMCs, mostly from graft donor cells, sampled 360 days after TCRalphabeta/CD19-depleted stem cell transplant. The chain combines TRBV18 with TRBJ2-3, with D tentatively TRBD2 (5 bases). The CDR3 nucleotides read TGTGCCAGCTCCCCTAGCCGGACCACAGATACGCAGTATTTT. Its protein is CASSPSRTTDTQYF.